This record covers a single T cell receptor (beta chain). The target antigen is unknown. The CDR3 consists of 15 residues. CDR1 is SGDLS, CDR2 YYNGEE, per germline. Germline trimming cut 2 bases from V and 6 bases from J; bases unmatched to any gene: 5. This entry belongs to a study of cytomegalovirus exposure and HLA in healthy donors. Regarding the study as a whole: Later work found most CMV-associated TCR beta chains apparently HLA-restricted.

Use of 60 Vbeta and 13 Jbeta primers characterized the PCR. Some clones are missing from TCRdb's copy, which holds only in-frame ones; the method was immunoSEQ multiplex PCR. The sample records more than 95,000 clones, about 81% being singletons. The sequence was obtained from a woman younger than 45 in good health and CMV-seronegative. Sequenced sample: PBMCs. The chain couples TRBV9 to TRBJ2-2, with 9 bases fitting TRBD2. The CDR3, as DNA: TGTGCCAGCAGCGTCTCACGCGGGGGGGCCGGGGAGCTGTTTTTT. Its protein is CASSVSRGGAGELFF.